The rows below give T cell receptor beta chains drawn from one sample of a study of human versus mouse CDR3 diversity and MHC coevolution. Some clones are missing from TCRdb's copy, which holds only in-frame ones; the method was immunoSEQ multiplex PCR. The profile shows more than 60,000 clones, around 92% of them singletons. The sample consisted of naive CD4+ T cells from blood. These receptors were taken from a person aged 25 to 69 in good health. CDR3s leave out the opening cysteine and the closing phenylalanine or tryptophan. The listing skips clone size in some rows; elsewhere it reads once, few, many or a size class.

CDR3 protein: ATTRDSYGYT; clone size: -; V gene: TRBV28
CDR3 protein: ASSLQQGARQPQH; clone size: few; V gene: TRBV7-2
CDR3 protein: ASSTPPRELPNRYNEQF; clone size: -; V gene: TRBV19
CDR3 protein: ASSVAAPGRANEQF; clone size: -; V gene: TRBV9
CDR3 protein: ASSLQATYEQY; clone size: -; V gene: TRBV5-6
CDR3 protein: ASSLAGTANEKLF; clone size: -; V gene: TRBV5-1
CDR3 protein: ASRSTSGITDTQY; clone size: -; V gene: TRBV28
CDR3 protein: ASNPGQGNLKAF; clone size: once; V gene: TRBV19
CDR3 protein: ASSYTQGQNNEKLF; clone size: few; V gene: TRBV6-6
CDR3 protein: ASSLGGGTETQY; clone size: -; V gene: TRBV5-4
CDR3 protein: ASSEPSGGLGTQY; clone size: -; V gene: TRBV10-2
CDR3 protein: ASSRSGRVSYEQY; clone size: -; V gene: TRBV21-1
CDR3 protein: ASSLSGSSYNEQF; clone size: -; V gene: TRBV27
CDR3 protein: AWTILVMNTEAF; clone size: -; V gene: TRBV30
CDR3 protein: ASSQVQGSGEQY; clone size: -; V gene: TRBV4-2
CDR3 protein: ASRPGQGSYGYT; clone size: once; V gene: TRBV11-2
CDR3 protein: ASSPGRLEAF; clone size: -; V gene: TRBV25-1
CDR3 protein: ASSETGGPSPLH; clone size: -; V gene: TRBV6-1
CDR3 protein: ASSLATSGRLYEQF; clone size: -; V gene: TRBV7-2
CDR3 protein: ASSLSGGARDTQY; clone size: -; V gene: TRBV7-9
CDR3 protein: ASRAGGAGEKLF; clone size: few; V gene: TRBV19
CDR3 protein: ASSLGAGRTYNEQF; clone size: -; V gene: TRBV7-9